This T cell receptor beta chain was sequenced for a study of T cell responses to AZD1222 COVID-19 vaccine. Looking at the study overall: Second-dose recipients at about 4 or about 12 weeks were treated as one pooled group. Study-level findings and limits: Only a handful of people who got AZD1222 tested seropositive at baseline.

V was pared by 0 bases and J by 1 base, with 9 bases between. This CDR3 contains 15 residues. Germline-derived CDR1 and CDR2 are MGHRA and YSYEKL. Using immunoSEQ multiplex PCR, the repertoire was profiled, and TCRdb retains in-frame clones only, with some absent. This sample has 90,000 to 120,000 clones; about 85% occur once, and the top ten carry around 4.5%. On this clone: Its antigen remains unidentified.

The TCR was taken from an adult in good health. Here the sequenced sample was peripheral blood, taken on day 0 of AZD1222 vaccination. The chain has TRBV4-1 and TRBJ1-2; possible D gene TRBD1, 5 bases. This CDR3 is CASSQERGINYGYTF. The CDR3 DNA is TGCGCCAGCAGCCAAGAAAGGGGCATTAACTATGGCTACACCTTC.